The 13 T cell receptor beta chains below all came from one sample that was sequenced in a study of T cells in localized non-small cell lung cancer. Data came from immunoSEQ multiplex PCR; TCRdb stores just in-frame clones and leaves some out. Seen here are about 13,000 clones, 25% to 30% observed once, and the top ten hold 7.2%. The sequences come from lung tumor tissue, collected before any cancer treatment. These receptors came from an older female donor with stage I lung adenocarcinoma.

This clone was seen just once. The gene calls are TRBV30 and TRBJ1-1; weak D call: TRBD1 (5 bases). This CDR3 contains 15 residues. CDR1 is GTSNPN, CDR2 SVGIG, per germline (reference sequence). The ends were cut back, 1 base at V and 6 bases at J, with 18 bases in the middle. The CDR3 nucleotides are TGTGCCTGGAGTGAAGATGTAATTAGGGGTCCTGAAGCTTTCTTT. Protein product: CAWSEDVIRGPEAFF.

The table lists this clone with many counts. The V call is TRBV11-3, the J call TRBJ1-5; D might be TRBD1 (6 bases). Trimming left V 5 bases short and J 0 bases short, with 8 bases between. The CDR3 totals 14 residues. The germline V gene has CDR1 SGHNT and CDR2 YENEEA. As DNA, the CDR3 is TGTGCCAGCAGCCTCAGGGGTAGCAATCAGCCCCAGCATTTT. It is translated as CASSLRGSNQPQHF.

This clone is classed as medium-sized (0.01 to 0.1%). The chain carries TRBV4-1 and TRBJ1-6; D is unclear. This CDR3 is 20 amino acids long. V lost 0 bases and J lost 1, with 19 bases in between. Germline V gene data show CDR1 as MGHRA and CDR2 as YSYEKL. The CDR3 DNA reads TGCGCCAGCAGCCAAGATTTCGGCAGGTCCATAGGGTCCTATAATTCACCCCTCCACTTT. Translating gives CASSQDFGRSIGSYNSPLHF.

This clone has just one count. The V gene is TRBV18, the J gene TRBJ2-1; 7 bases agree with TRBD2. The CDR3 covers 14 residues. CDR1 and CDR2 from the germline V gene are KGHSH and LQKENI. V was clipped by 6 bases and J by 2 bases; unmatched bases: 4. In DNA, the CDR3 is TGTGCCAGCTCGGGGACTACAACCTACAATGAGCAGTTCTTC. It is translated as CASSGTTTYNEQFF.

The V gene is TRBV1, the J gene TRBJ2-1; no DNA check was done on the table's D call, TRBD2. TRBV1 is assigned pseudogene status. CDR3 length equals 16 residues. DNA for the CDR3: TGCGCCAGCAGCCAAGAAGCCATAGCGGCTTACAATGAGCAGTTCTTC. This encodes CASSQEAIAAYNEQFF.

The chain has TRBV28 and TRBJ2-1; no reliable D call. Trimming shortened V by 6 bases and J by 2 bases, and 5 bases separated the two germline ends. This CDR3 is built from 12 residues. CDR1 and CDR2 (germline): MDHEN, SYDVKM. In DNA, the CDR3 is TGTGCCAGCAGAGGACCCTACAATGAGCAGTTCTTC. Its translation: CASRGPYNEQFF.

This chain uses TRBV19 with TRBJ1-6; 10 bases align to TRBD1. This CDR3 contains 16 residues. The V gene end was trimmed by 8 bases and the J gene end by 10 bases; junction bases not matched to a gene: 14. Germline CDR1 and CDR2: LNHDA and SQIVND (reference sequence). CDR3 loop: CASSHPRGQGNSPLHF. The DNA for the CDR3 is TGTGCCAGTTCCCACCCTCGGGGACAGGGGAACTCACCCCTCCACTTT.

The chain carries TRBV11-3 and TRBJ2-7, with 14 nucleotides matching TRBD2. The CDR3 contains 16 residues. Looked up from germline, CDR1 is SGHNT and CDR2 is YENEEA. With 5 bases clipped from V and 7 bases from J, the junction kept 10 bases outside the gene matches. CDR3 in amino acids: CASSTRLAGGSPEQYF. The CDR3 nucleotides are TGTGCCAGCAGCACTCGACTAGCGGGAGGGAGTCCGGAGCAGTACTTC.

This rearrangement joins TRBV14 to TRBJ2-1; D remains unclear. With 6 bases removed from V and 2 bases from J, the gap between germline ends came to 8 bases. CDR1 SGHDN and CDR2 FVKESK come from the germline V gene. This CDR3 comprises 13 residues. DNA of the CDR3: TGTGCCAGCAGTAGGGCGCCCTACAATGAGCAGTTCTTC. This codes for CASSRAPYNEQFF.

A few counts support this clone. This chain connects TRBV15 to TRBJ2-2; no clear D. Germline values: CDR1 LNHNV, CDR2 YYDKDF (reference sequence). The CDR3 has 16 amino acids. The V and J ends lost 0 bases and 1 base respectively, with 9 bases between them. The CDR3 region is CATSRDRAGNTGELFF. Written as DNA, the CDR3 is TGTGCCACCAGCAGAGATCGGGCTGGGAACACCGGGGAGCTGTTTTTT. Full variable domain (missing parts from reference TRBV15 and TRBJ2-2): DAMVIQNPRYQVTQFGKPVTLSCSQTLNHNVMYWYQQKSSQAPKLLFHYYDKDFNNEADTPDNFQSRRPNTSFCFLDIRSPGLGDTAMYLCATSRDRAGNTGELFFGEGSRLTVL.

This chain uses TRBV30 with TRBJ1-2, with TRBD1 identical over 7 bases. There are 15 residues in the CDR3. V lost 3 bases and J lost 2; bases outside the gene matches: 9. Germline values: CDR1 GTSNPN, CDR2 SVGIG (reference sequence). The CDR3 sequence: CAWSPGGRQNYGYTF. CDR3 coding DNA: TGTGCCTGGAGCCCAGGGGGGAGGCAGAACTATGGCTACACCTTC.

The chain combines TRBV29-1 with TRBJ1-2, with D tentatively TRBD1 (5 bases). With 6 bases removed from V and 2 bases from J, the gap between germline ends came to 16 bases. In germline, CDR1 is SQVTM, CDR2 ANQGSEA. The CDR3 is made up of 14 amino acids. CDR3 amino acids: CSVRLQGGNYGYTF. The CDR3 DNA reads as TGCAGCGTCCGGTTGCAGGGTGGGAACTATGGCTACACCTTC.

This chain links TRBV9 with TRBJ2-7, with unresolved D. CDR1 SGDLS and CDR2 YYNGEE come from the germline V gene. The CDR3 consists of 12 residues. Trimming stripped 5 bases from V and 0 bases from J, with 6 bases between. The CDR3 region has the DNA TGTGCCAGCAGGACGGACTCCTACGAGCAGTACTTC. Translated, it gives CASRTDSYEQYF.